The present TCR beta chain was sequenced within a study of blood T cell repertoires in COVID-19. The data were produced by immunoSEQ multiplex PCR, yet TCRdb's version contains in-frame clones alone and is incomplete. The sample carries under 200,000 clones, about 83% recorded once. This CDR3 is built from 15 residues. CDR1 and CDR2 from the germline V gene are MNHEY and SMNVEV (reference sequence). V lost 6 bases to trimming and J lost 0 bases; unmatched junction nucleotides: 8. This TCR derives from an elderly woman with COVID-19, enrolled during active disease. The rearrangement links TRBV27 to TRBJ2-7; 7 bases are a match to TRBD1. Sequences were obtained from peripheral blood. CDR3 sequence (DNA): TGTGCCAGCAGAACTTGGGGACAGCGCTCCTACGAGCAGTACTTC. Translated, it gives CASRTWGQRSYEQYF.